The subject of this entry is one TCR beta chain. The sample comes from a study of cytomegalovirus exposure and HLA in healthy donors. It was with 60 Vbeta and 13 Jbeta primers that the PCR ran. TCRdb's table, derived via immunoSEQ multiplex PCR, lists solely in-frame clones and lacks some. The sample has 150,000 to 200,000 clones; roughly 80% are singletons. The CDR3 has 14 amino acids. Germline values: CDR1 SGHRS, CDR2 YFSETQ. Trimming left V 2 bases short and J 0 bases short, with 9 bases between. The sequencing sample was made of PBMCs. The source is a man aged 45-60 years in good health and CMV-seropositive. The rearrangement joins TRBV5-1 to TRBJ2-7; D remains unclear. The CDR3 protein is CASSLTSSSYEQYF. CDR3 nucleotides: TGCGCCAGCAGCTTAACCTCGAGCTCCTACGAGCAGTACTTC.